The 10 T cell receptor beta chains reported below all come from one sample, sequenced in a study of T cell responses to AZD1222 COVID-19 vaccine. Clones were read by immunoSEQ multiplex PCR, and TCRdb kept only the in-frame ones, dropping some. The sample lists 53,000 or so clones, 65% to 90% seen once, with around 7.3% in the top ten. The sample consisted of peripheral blood, taken 28 days after the second AZD1222 dose. The receptors originated from an adult who received the AZD1222 COVID-19 vaccine.

The chain recombines TRBV6-5 with TRBJ2-1; TRBD2 matches 7 bases. CDR3 length: 15 amino acids. Germline loops: CDR1 MNHEY, CDR2 SVGAGI. V shed 8 bases, J shed 8 bases, and the junction held 15 bases outside the gene matches. This CDR3 reads CASGRGSGEGYEQFF. The DNA for the CDR3 is TGTGCCAGCGGGCGGGGGTCGGGCGAGGGTTATGAGCAGTTCTTC.

V is TRBV3-1 (or the pseudogene TRBV3-2) and J is TRBJ2-2, with a weak D call TRBD1 (5 bases). Per the germline V gene, CDR1 is LGHDT and CDR2 is YNNKEL (reference sequence). Between the trimmed V and J ends, which lost 3 bases and 6 bases, there was a span of 17 bases. This CDR3 spans 16 amino acids. CDR3 sequence: CASSHLNMGPAGELFF. The DNA of the CDR3 is TGTGCCAGCAGCCACCTGAATATGGGGCCAGCCGGGGAGCTGTTTTTT.

This chain uses TRBV28 with TRBJ2-1; D remains unclear. The CDR3 has 13 amino acids. Germline V lookup: CDR1 MDHEN, CDR2 SYDVKM. Trimming removed 10 bases from V and 0 bases from J, with 10 bases in between. CDR3 sequence reads: CATRVASYNEQFF. The CDR3 DNA reads TGTGCCACCCGGGTAGCCTCCTACAATGAGCAGTTCTTC.

V usage is TRBV5-1 and J usage is TRBJ2-3; D remains unclear. This CDR3 region has 14 residues. The V gene lost 0 bases and the J gene lost 2 bases, with 7 bases spanning the gap. Germline CDR1 and CDR2: SGHRS and YFSETQ. The CDR3 sequence is CASSLVPVTDTQYF. As DNA, the CDR3 is TGCGCCAGCAGCTTGGTTCCAGTCACAGATACGCAGTATTTT.

This clone has a single count. The chain has TRBV10-3 and TRBJ1-2, with a possible D match to TRBD1 (5 bases). This CDR3 comprises 15 residues. The V end was cut by 2 bases, the J end by 4 bases, with 14 bases between. In germline, CDR1 is ENHRY, CDR2 SYGVKD. As DNA, the CDR3 is TGTGCCATCAGTGAGAGCAGGGAAGGTTCCTATGGCTACACCTTC. Translated, it gives CAISESREGSYGYTF.

This chain joins TRBV7-3 and TRBJ2-2; D possibly corresponds to TRBD2 (5 bases). Per the germline V gene, CDR1 is SGHTA and CDR2 is FQGTGA. Between the trimmed V and J ends, which lost 2 bases and 6 bases, there was a span of 13 bases. The CDR3 is 15 amino acids. CDR3 in DNA: TGTGCCAGCAGCTTAGATCGGGGTATCCCCGGGGAGCTGTTTTTT. Its protein is CASSLDRGIPGELFF.

In this sample, this clone turned up once. J is TRBJ2-3 and V is TRBV7-2; 12 nucleotides align to TRBD2. Losses at the gene ends were 5 bases for V and 1 base for J; bases not matched to a gene: 4. Germline V gives CDR1 SGHTA, CDR2 FQGNSA. The CDR3 runs to 16 residues. In nucleotides, the CDR3 is TGTGCCAGCAGCCCCCGACTAGCGGGAGGCACAGATACGCAGTATTTT. Amino acids: CASSPRLAGGTDTQYF.

The chain joins TRBV28 to TRBJ1-2, with 9 positions matching TRBD1. This CDR3 is 14 amino acids long. The V and J ends lost 5 bases and 5 bases, in that order; junction bases with no gene match: 6. Germline CDR1 and CDR2: MDHEN and SYDVKM. The CDR3 DNA sequence: TGTGCCAGCAGTCTTAACAGGGGGCAATATGGCTACACCTTC. This encodes CASSLNRGQYGYTF.

This clone has just a few counts. This chain uses TRBV5-4 with TRBJ1-2; possibly TRBD1 for D (6 bases). Germline V gene data show CDR1 as SGHNT and CDR2 as YYREEE (reference sequence). V was pared by 2 bases and J by 9 bases, with 14 bases between. The CDR3 is 13 residues long. CDR3 region: CASSFPQGTRYTF. The CDR3 region has the DNA TGTGCCAGCAGCTTTCCTCAGGGGACCCGCTACACCTTC.

This chain links TRBV11-3 with TRBJ2-5; the match to TRBD1 covers 7 bases. CDR1 is SGHNT, CDR2 YENEEA, per germline. This CDR3 is built from 15 residues. Trimming removed 4 bases from V and 1 base from J; junction bases left unmatched: 6. The CDR3 DNA sequence: TGTGCCAGCAGCTCCCGACAGGGTTTCCAAGAGACCCAGTACTTC. Protein sequence: CASSSRQGFQETQYF.